This entry is about one T cell receptor (beta chain). Its target is not known. The data were obtained in a study of T cells in Graves' hyperthyroidism and ophthalmopathy. Amplified TCR beta CDR3 regions came from RNA transcripts. Initially, a first-round RT-PCR of the TCR CDR3 employed the HTBI primer set. TCRdb re-derived calls from the multiplex PCR reads in MiXCR, one entry per CDR3 protein. The sample consists of about 380,000 distinct CDR3 sequences, approximately 18% of them appearing once. Overall study findings and caveats: Blood held most thyroid clonotypes expanded above 0.001 frequency.

The CDR3 spans 20 residues. The V gene lost 2 bases and the J gene lost 4 bases, with 24 bases spanning the gap. CDR1 is LGHNA and CDR2 is YNFKEQ in the germline V gene. The TCR comes from a man aged 18 to 29 with Graves' ophthalmopathy. J is TRBJ2-6 and V is TRBV4-2; maybe TRBD1 (6 bases). The sequencing input was blood. For the CDR3, the DNA is TGTGCCAGCAGCCAACTCACCAGAGGGGGTGAACCTTCCGGGGCCAACGTCCTGACTTTC. As protein: CASSQLTRGGEPSGANVLTF.